The 26 T cell receptor beta chains in this list originate from one sample, sequenced in a study of response to subunit inactivated influenza vaccine. TCRdb re-called the RT-PCR reads with MiXCR, one entry per CDR3 protein. The sample includes 500,000 or so distinct CDR3 sequences, more than 15% seen only once; the top ten take 3%. The specimen was CD4+ T cells sorted from PBMCs, collected less than 25 months after vaccination. The receptors shown here come from a man aged 45 to 75 who received an inactivated influenza vaccine.

The genes are TRBV6-5 and TRBJ2-5, with unresolved D. This CDR3 region has 11 residues. The V and J ends lost 0 bases and 6 bases respectively, with 2 bases between them. Germline CDR1 reads MNHEY; CDR2 reads SVGAGI. CDR3 bases: TGTGCCAGCAGTTACTCCAAGACCCAGTACTTC. Translation gives CASSYSKTQYF.

The V gene is TRBV5-1, the J gene TRBJ2-7; D uncertain. This CDR3 comprises 17 residues. Trimming pared 4 bases from V and 1 base from J, leaving 21 bases between. Germline CDR1 SGHRS, CDR2 YFSETQ. CDR3 sequence (DNA): TGCGCCAGCAGCCCATCCCAGATAGGGCATCCTTCCTACGAGCAGTACTTC. It specifies CASSPSQIGHPSYEQYF.

V gene TRBV6-2 or TRBV6-3 combines with J gene TRBJ2-1; 8 nucleotides line up with TRBD1. The CDR3 totals 15 residues. Per the germline V gene, CDR1 is MNHEY and CDR2 is SVGEGT. V dropped 5 bases and J dropped 7; count of bases not matched to a gene: 10. The CDR3 nucleotides are TGTGCCAGCAGTCCCTGGGACAGGCGGGGAAATGAGCAGTTCTTC. This encodes CASSPWDRRGNEQFF.

The CDR3 region has the DNA TGCGCCAGCAGTGAGTCCAGGGCGAACACCGGGGAGCTGTTTTTT. This sequence encodes CASSESRANTGELFF. The genes are TRBV10-1 and TRBJ2-2; possibly TRBD1 for D (5 bases). This CDR3 has 15 residues. From germline, CDR1 is WNHNN and CDR2 SYGVQD (reference sequence). V lost 0 bases to trimming and J lost 0 bases, with 5 bases between them.

The chain recombines TRBV6-1 with TRBJ2-2, with D unresolved. Trimming stripped 8 bases from V and 6 bases from J, with 13 bases between. CDR1 and CDR2 from the germline V gene are MNHNS and SASEGT. This CDR3 has 13 amino acids. The CDR3 loop reads CASVPGHPGELFF. CDR3 sequence (DNA): TGTGCCAGCGTCCCGGGTCACCCCGGGGAGCTGTTTTTT.

This clonotype came up a few times. This chain links TRBV3-1 with TRBJ1-1; maybe TRBD1 (6 bases). Germline V gene lookup returns CDR1 LGHDT and CDR2 YNNKEL (reference sequence). The CDR3 has 14 amino acids. With 1 base removed from V and 2 bases from J, the gap between germline ends came to 8 bases. CDR3: CASSQAGDNTEAFF. In DNA, the CDR3 is TGTGCCAGCAGCCAAGCAGGGGACAACACTGAAGCTTTCTTT. Supplemented by reference TRBV3-1 and TRBJ1-1, the full variable domain reads DTAVSQTPKYLVTQMGNDKSIKCEQNLGHDTMYWYKQDSKKFLKIMFSYNNKELIINETVPNRFSPKSPDKAHLNLHINSLELGDSAVYFCASSQAGDNTEAFFGQGTRLTVV.

The V gene is TRBV11-2, the J gene TRBJ2-1; D unresolved. V lost 4 bases, J lost 4 bases, and 11 bases lay in between. CDR1 is SGHAT, CDR2 FQNNGV, per germline. CDR3 size: 14 residues. The CDR3 DNA is TGTGCCAGCAGCTCAGTTACAGATTACAATGAGCAGTTCTTC. It encodes CASSSVTDYNEQFF.

The V gene is TRBV20-1, the J gene TRBJ2-6, with a weak D call TRBD1 (5 bases). Germline CDR1 DFQATT, CDR2 SNEGSKA (reference sequence). This CDR3 has 17 residues. V gave up 3 bases and J gave up 0 bases, with 15 bases separating them. The CDR3 protein is CSASPGISLSGANVLTF. The CDR3 nucleotides read TGCAGTGCTAGCCCAGGGATTAGCCTCTCTGGGGCCAACGTCCTGACTTTC.

There are a few counts of this clonotype. The V call is TRBV27, the J call TRBJ2-3, with TRBD2 matching 12 bases. CDR1 MNHEY and CDR2 SMNVEV come from the germline V gene (reference sequence). V lost 6 bases, J lost 2 bases, and 9 bases stayed unmatched. The CDR3 loop spans 17 amino acids. CDR3: CASSYLAGGPVTDTQYF. The CDR3 DNA is TGTGCCAGCAGCTACCTAGCGGGGGGGCCAGTCACAGATACGCAGTATTTT.

J is TRBJ2-7 and V is TRBV6-2 or TRBV6-3; D is unclear. The CDR3 covers 17 residues. The V end was cut by 0 bases, the J end by 0 bases, with 15 bases between. Germline assignment: CDR1 MNHEY and CDR2 SVGEGT. CDR3 residues: CASSYSITPLVSYEQYF. DNA of the CDR3: TGTGCCAGCAGTTACTCGATTACACCTTTGGTCTCCTACGAGCAGTACTTC.

The chain couples TRBV4-1 to TRBJ2-3; D unclear. This CDR3 contains 14 residues. The germline gives CDR1 MGHRA, CDR2 YSYEKL. V lost 11 bases and J lost 1, with 16 bases in between. The CDR3 coding sequence is TGCGCCGCTGGGTGGGGTTCAGGCACAGATACGCAGTATTTT. Encoded protein: CAAGWGSGTDTQYF.

This clonotype was counted at least ten times. The chain links TRBV7-2 to TRBJ2-5; D possibly corresponds to TRBD1 (6 bases). In germline, CDR1 is SGHTA, CDR2 FQGNSA. V lost 1 base to trimming and J lost 5 bases, with 8 bases between them. There are 13 residues in the CDR3. CDR3 coding DNA: TGTGCCAGCAGCTTAGTTACAGGGGAGACCCAGTACTTC. It codes for CASSLVTGETQYF.

The V and J genes are TRBV9 and TRBJ2-3, with 7 bases fitting TRBD2. Germline-derived CDR1 and CDR2 are SGDLS and YYNGEE. The V gene end was trimmed by 1 base and the J gene end by 2 bases; junction bases not matched to a gene: 7. The CDR3 spans 16 residues. CDR3 DNA: TGTGCCAGCAGCGTATCCGGGCTAGCGGTCACAGATACGCAGTATTTT. It specifies CASSVSGLAVTDTQYF.

The CDR3 DNA follows: TGTGCCAGCAGTTCCCCGGTGAGGGAGCGAGTGTTCTTC. This encodes CASSSPVRERVFF. The chain joins TRBV6-2 or TRBV6-3 to TRBJ2-1; possible D gene TRBD2, 5 bases. The CDR3 totals 13 residues. The V gene lost 4 bases and the J gene lost 15 bases, with 19 bases spanning the gap. Germline assignment: CDR1 MNHEY and CDR2 SVGEGT.

J is TRBJ1-1 and V is TRBV7-9; perhaps TRBD1 as D (5 bases). In germline, CDR1 is SEHNR, CDR2 FQNEAQ (reference sequence). V was pared by 6 bases and J by 4 bases, with 12 bases between. The CDR3 extends over 13 amino acids. The CDR3 DNA sequence: TGTGCCAGCAGTTCCCCAGGGCTCACTGAAGCTTTCTTT. It codes for CASSSPGLTEAFF.

This clonotype has at least ten counts. This chain joins TRBV7-2 and TRBJ2-3, with 11 nucleotides matching TRBD2. CDR1 SGHTA and CDR2 FQGNSA come from the germline V gene. Losses at the gene ends were 4 bases for V and 7 bases for J; bases not matched to a gene: 7. The CDR3 has 15 residues. Written as DNA, the CDR3 is TGTGCCAGCAGCTCGTCTAGCGGGGGGCGGTATACGCAGTATTTT. It specifies CASSSSSGGRYTQYF.

The rearrangement uses TRBV29-1 and TRBJ2-3; maybe TRBD2 (6 bases). The CDR3 is made up of 14 amino acids. Germline CDR1 is SQVTM and CDR2 is ANQGSEA. Trimming pared 8 bases from V and 0 bases from J, leaving 15 bases between. The CDR3 DNA is TGCAGCACCCACGGGAGCGGAAGCACAGATACGCAGTATTTT. This translates into CSTHGSGSTDTQYF.

The chain couples TRBV18 to TRBJ2-6, with D perhaps matching TRBD2 (5 bases). The CDR3 contains 16 residues. The V gene lost 3 bases and the J gene lost 2 bases, with 11 bases spanning the gap. Germline V gives CDR1 KGHSH, CDR2 LQKENI. This CDR3 reads CASSPRVAPGANVLTF. CDR3 bases: TGTGCCAGCTCACCGAGGGTGGCACCTGGGGCCAACGTCCTGACTTTC.

This clonotype was counted between two and nine times. J is TRBJ2-1 and V is TRBV5-6; D ambiguous. Germline-derived CDR1 and CDR2 are SGHDT and YYEEEE. Trimming shortened V by 0 bases and J by 4 bases, and 14 bases separated the two germline ends. The CDR3 runs 16 residues. This CDR3 is CASSLGGSSQYNEQFF. Written as DNA, the CDR3 is TGTGCCAGCAGCTTGGGTGGATCCAGCCAGTACAATGAGCAGTTCTTC.

Ten or more counts support this clonotype. The chain uses TRBV28 and TRBJ2-1; D may correspond to TRBD1 or TRBD2 (5 bases each). The germline V gene encodes CDR1 MDHEN and CDR2 SYDVKM. V was trimmed by 5 bases and J by 2 bases, leaving 10 bases between them. CDR3 length equals 14 residues. The CDR3 DNA reads TGTGCCAGCAGTCCCGGGACGACCTACAATGAGCAGTTCTTC. Protein: CASSPGTTYNEQFF.

This clonotype has a handful of counts. The V and J genes are TRBV5-1 and TRBJ2-5; D is uncertain. Deletions cut 5 bases from V and 5 bases from J, with 16 bases between. Germline CDR1 SGHRS, CDR2 YFSETQ. The CDR3 covers 14 residues. CDR3 sequence reads: CASRQNGGGETQYF. CDR3 DNA sequence: TGCGCCAGCAGACAAAACGGTGGTGGGGAGACCCAGTACTTC.

This chain uses TRBV6-2 or TRBV6-3 with TRBJ2-3; 10 positions match TRBD2. CDR1 and CDR2 (germline): MNHEY, SVGEGT. The CDR3 contains 15 residues. Unmatched junction bases numbered 6, after V lost 5 bases and J lost 4 bases. CDR3 DNA sequence: TGTGCCAGCAGTCGCAGCGGGGGGGCTTCAGATACGCAGTATTTT. Translation: CASSRSGGASDTQYF.

This chain connects TRBV20-1 to TRBJ1-5; 7 nucleotides agree with TRBD1. The CDR3 has 14 amino acids. Trimming took 2 bases from V and 3 from J; bases not matched to a gene: 4. Germline lookup yields CDR1 DFQATT and CDR2 SNEGSKA (reference sequence). CDR3 sequence reads: CSARKGQLNQPQHF. The DNA of the CDR3 is TGCAGTGCTAGAAAGGGACAGCTCAATCAGCCCCAGCATTTT.

The gene calls are TRBV7-3 and TRBJ2-1; TRBD2 aligns across 9 bases. The CDR3 consists of 15 residues. Germline V gives CDR1 SGHTA, CDR2 FQGTGA. J was trimmed by 9 bases and V by 8 bases; bases with no gene match: 14. This chain's CDR3 is CASATASGAFGEQFF. The CDR3 nucleotides read TGTGCCAGCGCGACGGCTAGCGGGGCCTTCGGTGAGCAGTTCTTC.

The rearrangement links TRBV12-3 or TRBV12-4 to TRBJ2-5, with a weak D call TRBD2 (6 bases). This CDR3 contains 15 residues. The V end was cut by 5 bases, the J end by 5 bases, with 18 bases between. The DNA of the CDR3 is TGTGCCAGCAGTCCAAGCGGGTCCGAGTGGGAGACCCAGTACTTC. Protein product: CASSPSGSEWETQYF.

This clonotype showed up just a few times. This chain joins TRBV7-9 and TRBJ1-2; D is undetermined. The length of the CDR3 is 14 residues. The V gene's germline CDR1 is SEHNR and CDR2 FQNEAQ (reference sequence). Trimming cost V 5 bases and J 8 bases, with 18 bases left between them. CDR3 coding DNA: TGTGCCAGCAGCGCGTCAGAGTTTCCGGGCGGCTACACCTTC. Residues: CASSASEFPGGYTF.